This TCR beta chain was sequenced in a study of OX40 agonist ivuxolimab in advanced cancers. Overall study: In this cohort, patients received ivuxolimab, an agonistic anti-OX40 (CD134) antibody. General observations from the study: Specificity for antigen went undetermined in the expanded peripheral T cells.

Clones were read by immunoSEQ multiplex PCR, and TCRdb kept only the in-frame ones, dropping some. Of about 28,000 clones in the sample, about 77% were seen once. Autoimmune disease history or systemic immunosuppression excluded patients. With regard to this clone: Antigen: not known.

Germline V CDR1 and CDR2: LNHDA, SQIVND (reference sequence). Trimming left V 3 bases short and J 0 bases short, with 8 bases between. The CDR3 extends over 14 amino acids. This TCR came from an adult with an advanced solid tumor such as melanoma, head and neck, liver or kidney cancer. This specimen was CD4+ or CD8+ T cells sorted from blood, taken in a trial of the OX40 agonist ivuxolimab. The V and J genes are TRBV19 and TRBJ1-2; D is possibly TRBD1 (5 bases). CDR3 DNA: TGTGCCAGTAGTATCCAGGGAACTAACTATGGCTACACCTTC. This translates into CASSIQGTNYGYTF.